This T cell receptor (beta chain) was identified during a study of T cells after yellow fever vaccination. One entry per CDR3 protein results from TCRdb running MiXCR on the 5' RACE reads. This table holds 500,000 to 650,000 distinct CDR3 sequences, about 12% found once. There are a few counts of this clonotype. The material sequenced was PBMCs, taken on the day of the yellow fever booster vaccination. The sequence came from a man between 25 and 39 years old who received the YFV17D yellow fever vaccine.

The CDR3 region has the DNA TGTGCCATCAGTGAAGTAGGATACAATGAGCAGTTCTTC. Translation gives CAISEVGYNEQFF. The chain has TRBV10-3 and TRBJ2-1, with D unresolved. Trimming removed 3 bases at V and 4 bases at J, with 7 bases between. The germline V gene encodes CDR1 ENHRY and CDR2 SYGVKD. This CDR3 has 13 residues.